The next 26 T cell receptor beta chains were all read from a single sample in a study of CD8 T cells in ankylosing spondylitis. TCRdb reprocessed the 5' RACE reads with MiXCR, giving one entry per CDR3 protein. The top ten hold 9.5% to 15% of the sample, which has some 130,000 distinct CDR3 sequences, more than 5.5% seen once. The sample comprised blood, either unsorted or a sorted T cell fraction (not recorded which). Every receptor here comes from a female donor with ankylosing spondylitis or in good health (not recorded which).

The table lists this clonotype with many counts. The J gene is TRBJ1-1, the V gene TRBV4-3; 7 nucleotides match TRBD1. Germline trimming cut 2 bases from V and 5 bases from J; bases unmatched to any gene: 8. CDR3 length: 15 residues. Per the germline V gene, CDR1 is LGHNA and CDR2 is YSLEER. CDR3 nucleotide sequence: TGCGCCAGCAGCCAAAGGACAGGCCCGAGGACTGAAGCTTTCTTT. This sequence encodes CASSQRTGPRTEAFF.

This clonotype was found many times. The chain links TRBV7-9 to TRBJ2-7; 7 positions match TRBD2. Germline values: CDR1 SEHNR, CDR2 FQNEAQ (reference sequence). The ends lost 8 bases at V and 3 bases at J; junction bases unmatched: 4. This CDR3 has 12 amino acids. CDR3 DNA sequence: TGTGCCAGCGGAACGGGGGGCTACGAGCAGTACTTC. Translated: CASGTGGYEQYF. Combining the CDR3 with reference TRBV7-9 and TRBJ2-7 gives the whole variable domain DTGVSQNPRHKITKRGQNVTFRCDPISEHNRLYWYRQTLGQGPEFLTYFQNEAQLEKSRLLSDRFSAERPKGSFSTLEIQRTEQGDSAMYLCASGTGGYEQYFGPGTRLTVT.

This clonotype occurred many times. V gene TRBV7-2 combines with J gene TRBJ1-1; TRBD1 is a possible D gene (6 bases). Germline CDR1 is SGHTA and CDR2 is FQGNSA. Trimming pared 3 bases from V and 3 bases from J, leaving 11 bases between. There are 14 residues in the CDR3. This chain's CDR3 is CASSLVSGDTEAFF. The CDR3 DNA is TGTGCCAGCAGCTTGGTTTCAGGGGACACTGAAGCTTTCTTT.

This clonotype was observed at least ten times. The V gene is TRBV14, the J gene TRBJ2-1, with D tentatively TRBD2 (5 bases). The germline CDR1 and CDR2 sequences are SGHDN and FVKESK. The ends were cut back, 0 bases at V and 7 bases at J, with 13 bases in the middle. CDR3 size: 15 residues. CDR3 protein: CASSQDWTVMNEQFF. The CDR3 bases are TGTGCCAGCAGCCAAGATTGGACTGTAATGAATGAGCAGTTCTTC. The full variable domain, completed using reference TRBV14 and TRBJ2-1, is EAGVTQFPSHSVIEKGQTVTLRCDPISGHDNLYWYRRVMGKEIKFLLHFVKESKQDESGMPNNRFLAERTGGTYSTLKVQPAELEDSGVYFCASSQDWTVMNEQFFGPGTRLTVL.

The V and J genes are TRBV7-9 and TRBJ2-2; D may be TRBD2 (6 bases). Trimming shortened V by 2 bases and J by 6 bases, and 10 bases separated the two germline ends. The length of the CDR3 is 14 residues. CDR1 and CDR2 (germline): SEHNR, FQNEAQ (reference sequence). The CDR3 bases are TGTGCCAGCAGCTTAATTCCGGGAGCCGGGGAGCTGTTTTTT. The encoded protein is CASSLIPGAGELFF.

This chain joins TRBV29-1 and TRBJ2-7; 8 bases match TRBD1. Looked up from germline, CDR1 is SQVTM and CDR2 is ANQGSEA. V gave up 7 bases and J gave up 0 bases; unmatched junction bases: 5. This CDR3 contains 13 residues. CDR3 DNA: TGCAGCGCCTACGACAGGGGCTCCTACGAGCAGTACTTC. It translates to CSAYDRGSYEQYF.

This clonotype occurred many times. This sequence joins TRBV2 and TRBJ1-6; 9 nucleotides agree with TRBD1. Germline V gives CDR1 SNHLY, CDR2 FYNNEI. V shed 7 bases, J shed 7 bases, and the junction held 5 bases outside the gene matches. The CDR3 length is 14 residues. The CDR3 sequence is CASTGQGTNSPLHF. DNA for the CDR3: TGTGCCAGCACTGGACAGGGGACAAATTCACCCCTCCACTTT. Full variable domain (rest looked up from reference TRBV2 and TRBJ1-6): EPEVTQTPSHQVTQMGQEVILRCVPISNHLYFYWYRQILGQKVEFLVSFYNNEISEKSEIFDDQFSVERPDGSNFTLKIRSTKLEDSAMYFCASTGQGTNSPLHFGNGTRLTVT.

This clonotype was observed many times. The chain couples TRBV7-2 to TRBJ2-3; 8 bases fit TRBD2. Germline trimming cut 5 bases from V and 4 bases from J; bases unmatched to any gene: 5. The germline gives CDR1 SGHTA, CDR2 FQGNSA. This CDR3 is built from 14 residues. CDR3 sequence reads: CASSRLARPDTQYF. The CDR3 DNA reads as TGTGCCAGCAGCCGACTAGCGAGGCCAGATACGCAGTATTTT.

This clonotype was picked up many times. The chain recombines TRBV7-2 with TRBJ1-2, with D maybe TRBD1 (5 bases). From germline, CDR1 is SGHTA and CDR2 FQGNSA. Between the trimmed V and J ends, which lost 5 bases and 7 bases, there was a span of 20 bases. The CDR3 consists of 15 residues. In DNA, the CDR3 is TGTGCCAGCAGCCGTTTTTCCCCTACGGGGGTTGGCTACACCTTC. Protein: CASSRFSPTGVGYTF. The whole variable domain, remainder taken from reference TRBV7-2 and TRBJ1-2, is GAGVSQSPSNKVTEKGKDVELRCDPISGHTALYWYRQSLGQGLEFLIYFQGNSAPDKSGLPSDRFSAERTGGSVSTLTIQRTQQEDSAVYLCASSRFSPTGVGYTFGSGTRLTVV.

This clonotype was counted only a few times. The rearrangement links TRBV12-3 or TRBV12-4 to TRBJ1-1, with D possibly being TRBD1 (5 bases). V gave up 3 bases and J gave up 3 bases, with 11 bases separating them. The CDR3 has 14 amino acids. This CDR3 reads CASSFTGLDTEAFF. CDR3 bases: TGTGCCAGCAGTTTTACAGGCTTAGACACTGAAGCTTTCTTT.

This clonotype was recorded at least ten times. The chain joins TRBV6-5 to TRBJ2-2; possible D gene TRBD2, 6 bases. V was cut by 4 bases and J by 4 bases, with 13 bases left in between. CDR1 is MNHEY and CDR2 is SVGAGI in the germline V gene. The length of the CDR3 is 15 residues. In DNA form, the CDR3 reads TGTGCCAGCAGTTCCGCCCTCGGGGGCACCGGGGAGCTGTTTTTT. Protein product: CASSSALGGTGELFF.

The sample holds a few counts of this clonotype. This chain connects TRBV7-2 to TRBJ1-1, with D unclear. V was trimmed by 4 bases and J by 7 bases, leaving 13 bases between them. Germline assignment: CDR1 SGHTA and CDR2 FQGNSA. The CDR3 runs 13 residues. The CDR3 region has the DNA TGTGCCAGCAGCTACAAAGGACGGAGTGAAGCTTTCTTT. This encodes CASSYKGRSEAFF.

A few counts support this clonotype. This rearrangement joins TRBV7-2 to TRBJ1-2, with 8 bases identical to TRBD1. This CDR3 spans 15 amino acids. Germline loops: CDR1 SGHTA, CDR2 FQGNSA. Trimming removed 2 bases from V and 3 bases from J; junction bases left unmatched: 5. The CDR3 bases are TGTGCCAGCAGCTTAATAGGACAGGGCTACTATGGCTACACCTTC. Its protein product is CASSLIGQGYYGYTF.

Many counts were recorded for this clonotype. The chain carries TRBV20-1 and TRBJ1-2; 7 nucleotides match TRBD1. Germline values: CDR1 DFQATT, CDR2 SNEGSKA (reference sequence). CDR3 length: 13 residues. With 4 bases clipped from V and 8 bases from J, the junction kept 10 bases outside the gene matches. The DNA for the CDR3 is TGCAGTGCTACTAACGACAGGGACTGGGGCTACACCTTC. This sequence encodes CSATNDRDWGYTF.

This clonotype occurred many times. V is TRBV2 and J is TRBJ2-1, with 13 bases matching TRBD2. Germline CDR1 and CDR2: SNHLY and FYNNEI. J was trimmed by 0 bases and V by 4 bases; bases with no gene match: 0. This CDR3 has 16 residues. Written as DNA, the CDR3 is TGTGCCAGCAGTGGGACTAGCGGGAGCTCCTACAATGAGCAGTTCTTC. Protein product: CASSGTSGSSYNEQFF.

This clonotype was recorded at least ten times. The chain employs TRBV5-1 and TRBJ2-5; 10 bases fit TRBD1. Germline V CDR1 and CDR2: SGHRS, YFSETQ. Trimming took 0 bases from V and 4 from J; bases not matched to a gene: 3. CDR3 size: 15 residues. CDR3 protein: CASSLEGTGAETQYF. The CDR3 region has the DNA TGCGCCAGCAGCTTGGAAGGGACAGGGGCAGAGACCCAGTACTTC.

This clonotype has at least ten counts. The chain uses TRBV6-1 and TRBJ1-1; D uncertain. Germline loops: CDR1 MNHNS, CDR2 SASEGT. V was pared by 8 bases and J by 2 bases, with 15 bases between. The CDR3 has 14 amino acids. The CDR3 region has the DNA TGTGCCAGCGCCTGGTTTACGGAAAACACTGAAGCTTTCTTT. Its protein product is CASAWFTENTEAFF.

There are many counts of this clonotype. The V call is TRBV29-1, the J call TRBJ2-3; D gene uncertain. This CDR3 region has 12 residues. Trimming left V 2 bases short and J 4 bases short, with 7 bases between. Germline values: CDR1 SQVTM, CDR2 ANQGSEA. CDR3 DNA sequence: TGCAGCGTTGAAAAGAGCCCAGATACGCAGTATTTT. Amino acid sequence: CSVEKSPDTQYF.

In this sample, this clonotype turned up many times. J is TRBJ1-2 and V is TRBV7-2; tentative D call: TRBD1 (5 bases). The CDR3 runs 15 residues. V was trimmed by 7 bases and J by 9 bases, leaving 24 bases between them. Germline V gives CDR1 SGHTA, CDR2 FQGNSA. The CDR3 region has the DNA TGTGCCAGCACCACCTCCCCGGGACGGGGACTAAGCTACACCTTC. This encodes CASTTSPGRGLSYTF.

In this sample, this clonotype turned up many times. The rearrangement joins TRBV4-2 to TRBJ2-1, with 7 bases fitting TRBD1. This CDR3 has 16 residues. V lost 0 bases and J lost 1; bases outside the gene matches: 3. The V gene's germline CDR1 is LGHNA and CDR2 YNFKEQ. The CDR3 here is CASSQDSTGSYNEQFF. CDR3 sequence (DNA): TGTGCCAGCAGCCAAGACTCGACAGGGTCCTACAATGAGCAGTTCTTC.

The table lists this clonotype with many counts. CDR3 amino acids: CASSLGTGSKNSPLHF. In DNA form, the CDR3 reads TGCGCCAGCAGCCTAGGGACAGGGTCGAAGAATTCACCCCTCCACTTT. The J gene is TRBJ1-6, the V gene TRBV5-1; 9 bases are shared with TRBD1. Trimming at V came to 4 bases and at J to 7 bases, leaving 9 bases not matched to a gene. This CDR3 comprises 16 residues. Germline loops: CDR1 SGHRS, CDR2 YFSETQ.

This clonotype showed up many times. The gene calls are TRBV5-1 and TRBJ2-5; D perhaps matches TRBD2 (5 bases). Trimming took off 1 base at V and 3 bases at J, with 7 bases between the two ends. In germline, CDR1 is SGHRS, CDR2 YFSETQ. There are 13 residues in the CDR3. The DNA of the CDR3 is TGCGCCAGCAGCTTGTCGGGGAAAGAGACCCAGTACTTC. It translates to CASSLSGKETQYF.

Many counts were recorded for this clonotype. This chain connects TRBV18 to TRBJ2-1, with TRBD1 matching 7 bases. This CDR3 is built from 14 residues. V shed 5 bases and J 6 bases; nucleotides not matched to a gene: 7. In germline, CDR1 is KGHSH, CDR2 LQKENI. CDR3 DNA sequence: TGTGCCAGCTCAATGGCAGGGGGATCCAATGAGCAGTTCTTC. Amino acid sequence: CASSMAGGSNEQFF.

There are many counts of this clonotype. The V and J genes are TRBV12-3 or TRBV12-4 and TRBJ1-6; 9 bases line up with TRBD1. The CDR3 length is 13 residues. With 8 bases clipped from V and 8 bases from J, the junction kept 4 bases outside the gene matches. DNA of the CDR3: TGTGCCAGCGCCCGGGACAGGGATTCACCCCTCCACTTT. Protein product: CASARDRDSPLHF.

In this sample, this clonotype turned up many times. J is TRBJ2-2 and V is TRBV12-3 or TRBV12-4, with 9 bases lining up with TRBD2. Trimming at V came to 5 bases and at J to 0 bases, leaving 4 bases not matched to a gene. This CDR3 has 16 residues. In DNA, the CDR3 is TGTGCCAGCAGTCCTATAGCGGGGGCGAACACCGGGGAGCTGTTTTTT. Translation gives CASSPIAGANTGELFF.

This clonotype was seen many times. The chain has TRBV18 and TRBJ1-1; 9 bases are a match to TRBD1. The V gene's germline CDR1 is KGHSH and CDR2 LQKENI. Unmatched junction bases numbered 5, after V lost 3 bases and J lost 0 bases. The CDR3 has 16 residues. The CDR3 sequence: CASSPRTGAMNTEAFF. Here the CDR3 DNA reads TGTGCCAGCTCACCGAGGACAGGGGCGATGAACACTGAAGCTTTCTTT.